These 10 T cell receptor beta chains came from one sample sequenced in a study of blood T cell repertoires in COVID-19. TCRdb's table, derived via immunoSEQ multiplex PCR, lists solely in-frame clones and lacks some. The sample lists about 360,000 clones; approximately 86% were seen once. Sequencing was performed on peripheral blood. These receptors were obtained from a human donor in a cohort sampled during active COVID-19.

The chain joins TRBV15 to TRBJ2-5; weak D call: TRBD1 (6 bases). CDR1 and CDR2 from the germline V gene are LNHNV and YYDKDF (reference sequence). CDR3 length: 16 amino acids. V was pared by 2 bases and J by 5 bases, with 18 bases between. The CDR3 region has the DNA TGTGCCACCAGCAGACCTTTACAGGGTGGTGGGGAGACCCAGTACTTC. Its translation is CATSRPLQGGGETQYF.

The V gene is TRBV19, the J gene TRBJ2-7, with 8 bases identical to TRBD1. The germline gives CDR1 LNHDA, CDR2 SQIVND (reference sequence). CDR3 length: 15 residues. Trimming took 5 bases from V and 5 from J; bases not matched to a gene: 11. The CDR3 DNA reads as TGTGCCAGTAGTCCCCCGGGACAGGATCGTAACGAGCAGTACTTC. Translating it yields CASSPPGQDRNEQYF.

V gene TRBV7-9 combines with J gene TRBJ2-1; D is ambiguous. The CDR3 is 12 amino acids. From germline, CDR1 is SEHNR and CDR2 FQNEAQ (reference sequence). V was cut by 1 base and J by 8 bases, with 6 bases left in between. CDR3 nucleotide sequence: TGTGCCAGCAGCTTAGAGTCGGATGAGCAGTTCTTC. Its translation is CASSLESDEQFF.

This chain uses TRBV7-9 with TRBJ2-7; a weak D match, TRBD1 (8 bases). The germline CDR1 and CDR2 sequences are SEHNR and FQNEAQ (reference sequence). CDR3 length: 18 residues. Between the trimmed V and J ends, which lost 2 bases and 5 bases, there was a span of 25 bases. In DNA form, the CDR3 reads TGTGCCAGCAGCTTAAGCGGGGCCGAACAGGGGGTTAGGAACGAGCAGTACTTC. It yields the protein CASSLSGAEQGVRNEQYF.

This clone was observed a single time. The CDR3 DNA follows: TGTGCCAGTAGTCCTCGGACAGGGGGCGCGACGGACACCCAGTACTTC. Amino acids: CASSPRTGGATDTQYF. This chain uses TRBV19 with TRBJ2-5; 11 nucleotides align to TRBD1. Germline lookup yields CDR1 LNHDA and CDR2 SQIVND (reference sequence). V dropped 5 bases and J dropped 8; count of bases not matched to a gene: 13. The CDR3 length is 16 residues.

The chain links TRBV6-4 to TRBJ1-1; weak D call: TRBD1 (5 bases). The germline V and J ends were trimmed by 5 bases and 10 bases, with 14 bases remaining between them. Germline CDR1 is MRHNA and CDR2 is SNTAGT. The CDR3 loop spans 12 amino acids. Written as DNA, the CDR3 is TGTGCCAGCAGTCCCGGACATGGAGCAGCTTTCTTT. It encodes CASSPGHGAAFF.

The CDR3 loop reads CASRTRGPTYEQYF. The CDR3 DNA sequence: TGCGCCAGCAGGACCAGGGGGCCTACCTACGAGCAGTACTTC. The chain combines TRBV5-1 with TRBJ2-7; 8 nucleotides agree with TRBD1. The CDR3 spans 14 residues. Germline CDR1 is SGHRS and CDR2 is YFSETQ. With 5 bases clipped from V and 2 bases from J, the junction kept 6 bases outside the gene matches.

This chain connects TRBV20-1 to TRBJ2-1; TRBD2 matches at 10 bases. The CDR3 is made up of 17 amino acids. V shed 3 bases and J 1 base; nucleotides not matched to a gene: 9. Germline V gives CDR1 DFQATT, CDR2 SNEGSKA (reference sequence). CDR3 nucleotides: TGCAGTGCTAGTCCAGCGGGGGGGCCAGTGTCCTACAATGAGCAGTTCTTC. Translated: CSASPAGGPVSYNEQFF.

V gene TRBV30 combines with J gene TRBJ1-1; TRBD1 is a possible D gene (5 bases). The CDR3 length is 12 residues. Per the germline V gene, CDR1 is GTSNPN and CDR2 is SVGIG (reference sequence). Trimming took 4 bases from V and 4 from J, leaving 10 bases between them. The CDR3 sequence: CAWTVGATEAFF. The CDR3 DNA reads TGTGCCTGGACTGTTGGGGCCACTGAAGCTTTCTTT.

This clone came up a few times. The genes are TRBV19 and TRBJ1-1; D not certain. Germline V gives CDR1 LNHDA, CDR2 SQIVND (reference sequence). V was cut by 3 bases and J by 2 bases, with 10 bases left in between. CDR3 length equals 14 residues. In DNA form, the CDR3 reads TGTGCCAGTAGTATCGCACAGATTAACACTGAAGCTTTCTTT. Its translation is CASSIAQINTEAFF.